This passage covers 5 T cell receptor beta chains from one sample sequenced in a study of CD8 T cells in ankylosing spondylitis (dated by TCRdb to about 2017). Receptor amplification or capture employed 5' RACE. The sample was run on an Illumina HiSeq 2500. In-frame beta chains were kept once TCRdb had trimmed the public reads at Q25 with fastp and called clones with MiXCR. Every entry covers one CDR3 protein and lists the most common genes and DNA from its rows. This sample holds 300,000 to 350,000 distinct CDR3 sequences; approximately 14% were observed only once. Approximately 1.1% of the sample goes to the ten largest clones. Sequencing was performed on blood, either unsorted or a sorted T cell fraction (not recorded which). The source of these receptors is a male donor with ankylosing spondylitis or in good health (not recorded which).

This clonotype has ten or more counts. The genes are TRBV20-1 and TRBJ2-4; D perhaps matches TRBD1 (6 bases). The CDR3 consists of 13 residues. In germline, CDR1 is DFQATT, CDR2 SNEGSKA (reference sequence). The V gene lost 6 bases and the J gene lost 2 bases, with 11 bases spanning the gap. The CDR3 sequence: CSAERGTKNIQYF. For the CDR3, the DNA is TGCAGTGCCGAGAGGGGGACCAAAAACATTCAGTACTTC.

Ten or more counts support this clonotype. The chain carries TRBV10-2 and TRBJ1-2; maybe TRBD1 (5 bases). With 4 bases removed from V and 6 bases from J, the gap between germline ends came to 9 bases. The CDR3 loop spans 12 amino acids. CDR1 WSHSY and CDR2 SAAADI come from the germline V gene. The CDR3: CASSAGGDGYTF. The CDR3 coding sequence is TGCGCCAGCAGTGCGGGGGGGGATGGCTACACCTTC.

CDR3 bases: TGCGCCAGCAGTGAGTCGCGGGGGTCCTATGGCTACACCTTC. Its protein product is CASSESRGSYGYTF. J is TRBJ1-2 and V is TRBV10-1, with a possible D match to TRBD1 (5 bases). The CDR3 loop spans 14 amino acids. The V gene's germline CDR1 is WNHNN and CDR2 SYGVQD (reference sequence). The V gene lost 0 bases and the J gene lost 4 bases, with 9 bases spanning the gap.

Only a few counts were recorded for this clonotype. V usage is TRBV5-1 and J usage is TRBJ1-1, with 8 bases aligning to TRBD1. The CDR3 is made up of 14 amino acids. The germline V gene encodes CDR1 SGHRS and CDR2 YFSETQ. The trim removed 0 bases at V and 4 bases at J, leaving 2 bases unmatched. Here the CDR3 DNA reads TGCGCCAGCAGCTTGGAGACAGGGGCCACTGAAGCTTTCTTT. This translates into CASSLETGATEAFF.

This clonotype was seen repeatedly, ten times or more. The junction departs from the called germline gene at one end, perhaps through a read error. The chain couples TRBV7-9 to TRBJ2-5; TRBD2 matches at 8 bases. CDR1 is SEHNR, CDR2 FQNEAQ, per germline (reference sequence). The CDR3 is made up of 14 amino acids. CDR3 sequence: CASSLASGQETQYF. Here the CDR3 DNA reads TGTGCCAGCAGTTTAGCTAGCGGGCAAGAGACCCAGTACTTC.